Below are 15 T cell receptor beta chains sequenced from a single sample in a study of blood T cell repertoires in COVID-19. Method: immunoSEQ multiplex PCR; TCRdb's copy keeps in-frame clones and lacks some. Of fewer than 350,000 clones listed, 85% are singletons. The source material was PBMCs or T cells enriched from blood (not recorded which). The receptors were gathered from a woman in her twenties or thirties who had been exposed to COVID-19.

V and J are TRBV28 and TRBJ1-2, with a tentative D call TRBD1 (6 bases). Germline loops: CDR1 MDHEN, CDR2 SYDVKM. Deletions cut 2 bases from V and 4 bases from J, with 11 bases between. CDR3 length: 14 residues. The CDR3 sequence: CASSLPGASYGYTF. The CDR3 region has the DNA TGTGCCAGCAGTTTACCAGGGGCCAGCTATGGCTACACCTTC.

The chain uses TRBV30 and TRBJ1-2, with a tentative D call TRBD1 (6 bases). The CDR3 runs to 14 residues. Trimming stripped 2 bases from V and 2 bases from J, with 12 bases between. Looked up from germline, CDR1 is GTSNPN and CDR2 is SVGIG (reference sequence). The CDR3 sequence is CAWSSDDRNYGYTF. DNA of the CDR3: TGTGCCTGGAGTTCCGACGACAGGAACTATGGCTACACCTTC.

This clone is termed medium-sized. The chain employs TRBV6-2 or TRBV6-3 and TRBJ1-2; D not certain. The V and J ends lost 8 bases and 2 bases respectively, with 18 bases between them. The length of the CDR3 is 15 residues. In germline, CDR1 is MNHEY, CDR2 SVGEGT. Here the CDR3 DNA reads TGTGCCAGCTGCCCCCGCGGCGGAGCCAACTATGGCTACACCTTC. Its translation is CASCPRGGANYGYTF.

The J gene is TRBJ2-3, the V gene TRBV9; TRBD2 matches 8 bases. The CDR3 is 16 amino acids. Trimming cost V 5 bases and J 2 bases; bases outside gene matches: 10. Germline V CDR1 and CDR2: SGDLS, YYNGEE. The CDR3 spells CASSIGLAGYTDTQYF. CDR3 in DNA: TGTGCCAGCAGTATAGGACTAGCCGGTTACACAGATACGCAGTATTTT.

The chain recombines TRBV19 with TRBJ2-7; D may be TRBD2 (6 bases). Germline values: CDR1 LNHDA, CDR2 SQIVND (reference sequence). Trimming left V 5 bases short and J 6 bases short, with 20 bases between. This CDR3 region has 15 residues. CDR3 coding DNA: TGTGCCAGTAGTCCCCATCAGCGGGTGACTACCGAGCAGTACTTC. Translation: CASSPHQRVTTEQYF.

This sequence joins TRBV6-2 or TRBV6-3 and TRBJ1-5, with D tentatively TRBD1 (5 bases). V lost 6 bases, J lost 0 bases, and 9 bases lay in between. Germline loops: CDR1 MNHEY, CDR2 SVGEGT. The CDR3 spans 14 residues. CDR3 sequence: CASSHRNSNQPQHF. The CDR3 bases are TGTGCCAGCAGCCACAGGAATAGCAATCAGCCCCAGCATTTT.

The chain recombines TRBV29-1 with TRBJ2-7; D is possibly TRBD2 (6 bases). CDR1 is SQVTM and CDR2 is ANQGSEA in the germline V gene. CDR3 length equals 14 residues. V shed 6 bases and J shed 0 bases, with 15 bases lying between them. DNA of the CDR3: TGCAGCGTCGCCCCTAGCGCGAGCTCCTACGAGCAGTACTTC. Translating it yields CSVAPSASSYEQYF.

This chain connects TRBV6-2 or TRBV6-3 to TRBJ1-2; TRBD1 is a possible D gene (6 bases). Trimming removed 2 bases at V and 6 bases at J, with 13 bases between. The CDR3 has 14 residues. Germline V CDR1 and CDR2: MNHEY, SVGEGT. CDR3 region: CASSYPGQFDGYTF. CDR3 nucleotides: TGTGCCAGCAGTTACCCAGGACAGTTCGATGGCTACACCTTC.

This chain uses TRBV4-3 with TRBJ1-2; 8 bases are shared with TRBD1. The germline gives CDR1 LGHNA, CDR2 YSLEER. CDR3 size: 14 residues. Trimming cost V 6 bases and J 8 bases; bases outside gene matches: 11. CDR3 coding DNA: TGCGCCAGCAGGGCAGGGGGCTACTCCAGCGGCTACACCTTC. Translated: CASRAGGYSSGYTF.

V is TRBV27 and J is TRBJ1-6; the D gene is possibly TRBD1 (6 bases). Germline-derived CDR1 and CDR2 are MNHEY and SMNVEV (reference sequence). V was cut by 6 bases and J by 7 bases, with 19 bases left in between. This CDR3 region has 16 residues. CDR3 amino acids: CASSDTGPTGNSPLHF. The CDR3 nucleotides are TGTGCCAGCAGCGACACGGGACCGACAGGCAATTCACCCCTCCACTTT.

The chain recombines TRBV19 with TRBJ1-4; no firm D call. The CDR3 runs to 12 residues. The V end was cut by 6 bases, the J end by 7 bases, with 9 bases between. Looked up from germline, CDR1 is LNHDA and CDR2 is SQIVND (reference sequence). CDR3 in amino acids: CASSPQAEKLFF. For the CDR3, the DNA is TGTGCCAGTAGCCCTCAGGCTGAAAAACTGTTTTTT.

The J gene is TRBJ2-5, the V gene TRBV7-9; 9 nucleotides align to TRBD1. CDR1 and CDR2 (germline): SEHNR, FQNEAQ (reference sequence). The J segment lost 4 bases and the V segment lost 11 bases, leaving 11 bases of the junction unmatched. The CDR3 sequence is 14 residues long. CDR3 loop: CACPFGTGTETQYF. CDR3 sequence (DNA): TGTGCCTGTCCATTCGGGACAGGGACAGAGACCCAGTACTTC.

The V call is TRBV30, the J call TRBJ2-3; 10 bases match TRBD2. Trimming cost V 1 base and J 2 bases; bases outside gene matches: 15. CDR1 is GTSNPN, CDR2 SVGIG, per germline (reference sequence). This CDR3 contains 19 residues. The CDR3 DNA reads TGTGCCTGGAGTGGAGTTAGCGGGGGGCCCTTCTCCCTCACAGATACGCAGTATTTT. It codes for CAWSGVSGGPFSLTDTQYF.

The J gene is TRBJ2-2, the V gene TRBV11-1, with 10 bases identical to TRBD2. Germline V gives CDR1 SGHAT, CDR2 FQDESV (reference sequence). V lost 5 bases to trimming and J lost 4 bases; unmatched junction nucleotides: 4. The CDR3 totals 15 residues. CDR3: CASSMTSGRTGELFF. The CDR3 DNA follows: TGTGCCAGCAGCATGACTAGCGGGCGCACCGGGGAGCTGTTTTTT.

The rearrangement joins TRBV5-1 to TRBJ2-5; no definite D call. The V gene's germline CDR1 is SGHRS and CDR2 YFSETQ. The V end was cut by 0 bases, the J end by 2 bases, with 14 bases between. The CDR3 is 16 amino acids. The CDR3 spells CASSLVQLAEQETQYF. CDR3 sequence (DNA): TGCGCCAGCAGCTTGGTCCAGTTAGCAGAACAAGAGACCCAGTACTTC.